The TCR beta chain described here comes from a study of identical twins. In its sample, this clonotype was seen many times. cDNA molecules carried unique molecular identifiers, and template switching added a universal primer site. One entry per CDR3 protein results from TCRdb running MiXCR on the 5' RACE reads. The table lists 450,000 or so distinct CDR3 sequences, 15% to 20% of them singletons. The CDR3 extends over 14 amino acids. V was cut by 0 bases and J by 5 bases, with 7 bases left in between. Per germline, CDR1 ENHRY and CDR2 SYGVKD. The donor group consisted entirely of healthy Caucasians. What was sequenced was naive T cells sorted from blood. The gene calls are TRBV10-3 and TRBJ2-2, with D hard to call. The receptor comes from a middle-aged man in good health. The CDR3 is CAISESLHTGELFF. CDR3 coding DNA: TGTGCCATCAGTGAGTCTCTACATACCGGGGAGCTGTTTTTT.